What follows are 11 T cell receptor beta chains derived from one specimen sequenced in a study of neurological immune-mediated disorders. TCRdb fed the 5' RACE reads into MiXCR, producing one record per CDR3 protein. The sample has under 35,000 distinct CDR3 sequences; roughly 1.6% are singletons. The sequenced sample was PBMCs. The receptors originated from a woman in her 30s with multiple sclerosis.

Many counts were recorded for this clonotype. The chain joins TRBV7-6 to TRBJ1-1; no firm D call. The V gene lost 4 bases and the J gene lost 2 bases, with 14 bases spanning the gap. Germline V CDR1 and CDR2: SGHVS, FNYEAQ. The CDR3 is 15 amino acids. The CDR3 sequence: CASSSGRGINTEAFF. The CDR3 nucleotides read TGTGCCAGCAGCTCTGGGCGGGGTATAAACACTGAAGCTTTCTTT.

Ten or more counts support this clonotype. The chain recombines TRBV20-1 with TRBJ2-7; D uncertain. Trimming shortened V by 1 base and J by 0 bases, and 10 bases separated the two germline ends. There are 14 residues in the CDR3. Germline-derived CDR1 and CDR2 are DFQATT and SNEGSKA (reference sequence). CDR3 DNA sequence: TGCAGTGCTAGAGGACCTACGAGCTCCTACGAGCAGTACTTC. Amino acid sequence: CSARGPTSSYEQYF.

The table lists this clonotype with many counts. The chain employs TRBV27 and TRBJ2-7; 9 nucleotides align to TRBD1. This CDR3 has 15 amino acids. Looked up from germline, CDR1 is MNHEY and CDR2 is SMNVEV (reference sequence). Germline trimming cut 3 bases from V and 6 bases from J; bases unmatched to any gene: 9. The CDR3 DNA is TGTGCCAGCAGTTTGTACGGGGACAGGGCGTCCGAGCAGTACTTC. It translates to CASSLYGDRASEQYF.

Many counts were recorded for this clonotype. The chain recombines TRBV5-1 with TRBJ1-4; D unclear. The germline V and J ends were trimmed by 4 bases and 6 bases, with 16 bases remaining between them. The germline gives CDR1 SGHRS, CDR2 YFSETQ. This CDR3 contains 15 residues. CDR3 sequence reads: CASSHTSNSDEKLFF. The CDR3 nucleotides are TGCGCCAGCAGCCATACGTCAAACTCGGATGAAAAACTGTTTTTT.

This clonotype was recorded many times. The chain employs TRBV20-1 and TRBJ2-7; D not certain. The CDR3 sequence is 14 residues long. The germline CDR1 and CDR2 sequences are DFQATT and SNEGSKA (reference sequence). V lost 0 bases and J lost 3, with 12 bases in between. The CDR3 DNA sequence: TGCAGTGCTAGAGATCGGTTACAGCTCTACGAGCAGTACTTC. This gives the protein CSARDRLQLYEQYF.

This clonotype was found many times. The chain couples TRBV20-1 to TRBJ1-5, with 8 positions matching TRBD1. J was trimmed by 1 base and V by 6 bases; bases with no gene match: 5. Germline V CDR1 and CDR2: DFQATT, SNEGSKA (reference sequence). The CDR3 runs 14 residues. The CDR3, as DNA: TGCAGTGCGCGAGACAGGGGCAGCAATCAGCCCCAGCATTTT. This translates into CSARDRGSNQPQHF.

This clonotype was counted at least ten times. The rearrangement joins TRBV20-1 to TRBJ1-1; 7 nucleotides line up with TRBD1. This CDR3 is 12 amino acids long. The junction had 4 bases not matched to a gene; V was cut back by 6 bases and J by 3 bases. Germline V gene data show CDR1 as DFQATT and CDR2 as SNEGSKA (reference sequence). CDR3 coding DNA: TGCAGTGCCATCGACAGGGACACTGAAGCTTTCTTT. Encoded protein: CSAIDRDTEAFF.

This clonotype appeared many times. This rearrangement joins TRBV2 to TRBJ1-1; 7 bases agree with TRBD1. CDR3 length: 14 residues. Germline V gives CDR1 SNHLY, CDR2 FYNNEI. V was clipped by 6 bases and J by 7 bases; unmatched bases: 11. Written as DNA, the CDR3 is TGTGCCAGCAGGACCCGGACAGGCGCAGGTGAAGCTTTCTTT. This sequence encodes CASRTRTGAGEAFF.

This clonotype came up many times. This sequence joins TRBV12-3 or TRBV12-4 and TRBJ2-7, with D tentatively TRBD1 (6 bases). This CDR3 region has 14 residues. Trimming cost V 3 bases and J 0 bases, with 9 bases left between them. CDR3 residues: CASSLTGLSYEQYF. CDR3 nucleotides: TGTGCCAGCAGTTTGACAGGTCTCTCCTACGAGCAGTACTTC.

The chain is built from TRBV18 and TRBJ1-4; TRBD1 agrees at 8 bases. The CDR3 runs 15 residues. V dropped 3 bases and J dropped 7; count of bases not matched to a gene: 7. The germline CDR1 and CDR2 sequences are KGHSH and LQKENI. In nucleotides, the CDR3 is TGTGCCAGCTCACCTGGGCAGGGGGCAGGTGAAAAACTGTTTTTT. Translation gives CASSPGQGAGEKLFF.

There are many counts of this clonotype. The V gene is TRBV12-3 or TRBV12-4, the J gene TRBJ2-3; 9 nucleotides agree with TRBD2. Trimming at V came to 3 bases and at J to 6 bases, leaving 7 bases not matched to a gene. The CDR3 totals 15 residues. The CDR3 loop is CASSFSGGSRDTQYF. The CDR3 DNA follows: TGTGCCAGCAGTTTTAGCGGGGGTTCCAGGGATACGCAGTATTTT.